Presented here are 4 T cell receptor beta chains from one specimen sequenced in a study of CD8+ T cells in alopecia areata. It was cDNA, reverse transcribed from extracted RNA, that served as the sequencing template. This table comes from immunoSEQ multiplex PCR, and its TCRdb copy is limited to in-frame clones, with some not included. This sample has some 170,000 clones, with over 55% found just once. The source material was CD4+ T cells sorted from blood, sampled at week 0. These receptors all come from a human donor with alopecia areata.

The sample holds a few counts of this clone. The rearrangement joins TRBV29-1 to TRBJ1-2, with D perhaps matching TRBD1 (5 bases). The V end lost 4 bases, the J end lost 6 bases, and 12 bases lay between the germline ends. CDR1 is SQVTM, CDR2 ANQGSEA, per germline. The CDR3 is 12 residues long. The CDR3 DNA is TGCAGCGTTGCCGACAGCGAACATGGCTACACCTTC. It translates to CSVADSEHGYTF.

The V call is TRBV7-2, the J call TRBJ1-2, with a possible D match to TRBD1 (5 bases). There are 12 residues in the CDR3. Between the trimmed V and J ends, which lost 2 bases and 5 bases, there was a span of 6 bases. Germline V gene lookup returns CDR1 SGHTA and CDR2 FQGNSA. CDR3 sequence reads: CASSLQGYGYTF. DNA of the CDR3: TGTGCCAGCAGCTTACAGGGATATGGCTACACCTTC.

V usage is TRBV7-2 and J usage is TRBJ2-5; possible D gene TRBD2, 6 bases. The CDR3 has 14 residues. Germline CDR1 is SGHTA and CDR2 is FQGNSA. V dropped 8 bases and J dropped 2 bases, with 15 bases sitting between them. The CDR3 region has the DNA TGTGCCAGCGCCCGGGACTGGACGCAAGAGACCCAGTACTTC. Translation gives CASARDWTQETQYF.

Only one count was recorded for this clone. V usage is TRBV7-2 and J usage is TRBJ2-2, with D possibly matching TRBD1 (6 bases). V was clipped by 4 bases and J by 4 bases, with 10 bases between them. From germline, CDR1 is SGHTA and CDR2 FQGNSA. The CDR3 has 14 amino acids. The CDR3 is CASSSTGTTGELFF. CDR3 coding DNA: TGTGCCAGCAGCTCGACAGGAACCACCGGGGAGCTGTTTTTT.